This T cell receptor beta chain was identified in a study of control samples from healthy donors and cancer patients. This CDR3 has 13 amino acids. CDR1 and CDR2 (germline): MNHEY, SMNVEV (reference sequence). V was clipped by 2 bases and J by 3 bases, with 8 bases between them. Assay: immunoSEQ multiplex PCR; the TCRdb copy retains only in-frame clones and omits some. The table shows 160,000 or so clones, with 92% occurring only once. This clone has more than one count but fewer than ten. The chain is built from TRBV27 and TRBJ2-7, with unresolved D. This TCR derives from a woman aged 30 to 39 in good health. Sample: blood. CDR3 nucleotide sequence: TGTGCCAGCAGTTTAGGACCGCGCTACGAGCAGTACTTC. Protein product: CASSLGPRYEQYF.